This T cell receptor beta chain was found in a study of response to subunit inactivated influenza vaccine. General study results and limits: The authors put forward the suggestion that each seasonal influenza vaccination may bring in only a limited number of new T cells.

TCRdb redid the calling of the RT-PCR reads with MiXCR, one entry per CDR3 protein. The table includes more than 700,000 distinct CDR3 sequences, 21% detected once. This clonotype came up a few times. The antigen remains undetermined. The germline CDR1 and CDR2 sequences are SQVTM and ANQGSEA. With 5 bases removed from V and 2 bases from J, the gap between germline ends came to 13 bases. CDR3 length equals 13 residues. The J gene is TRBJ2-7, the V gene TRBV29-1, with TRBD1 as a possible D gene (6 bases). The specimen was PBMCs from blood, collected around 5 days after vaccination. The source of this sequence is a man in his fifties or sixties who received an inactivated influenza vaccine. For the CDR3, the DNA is TGCAGCGTTACCACAGGGTCAGCCTACGAGCAGTACTTC. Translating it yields CSVTTGSAYEQYF.